Each of the 8 T cell receptor beta chains below was sequenced from the same sample in a study of shared clonotypes between healthy human individuals. CD45RO-negative, CCR7-selected cells formed the naive CD8 fraction, which excluded terminally differentiated effector memory CD45RA+ cells. Generated by immunoSEQ multiplex PCR, the TCRdb table keeps only in-frame clones and is missing some. The data contain more than 550,000 clones, about 92% of them seen just once; the ten biggest clones take up nearly 25%. Specimen: naive CD8+ T cells sorted from blood. All receptors derive from a man between 25 and 39 years old in good health.

This rearrangement joins TRBV5-6 to TRBJ2-7; D possibly corresponds to TRBD2 (5 bases). V lost 1 base, J lost 2 bases, and 7 bases lay in between. Germline V CDR1 and CDR2: SGHDT, YYEEEE. The CDR3 length is 13 residues. CDR3 sequence: CASSLSGAYEQYF. The CDR3 DNA sequence: TGTGCCAGCAGCTTGTCCGGGGCCTACGAGCAGTACTTC. Based on the CDR3 plus reference TRBV5-6 and TRBJ2-7, the full variable domain is DAGVTQSPTHLIKTRGQQVTLRCSPKSGHDTVSWYQQALGQGPQFIFQYYEEEERQRGNFPDRFSGHQFPNYSSELNVNALLLGDSALYLCASSLSGAYEQYFGPGTRLTVT.

The chain links TRBV28 to TRBJ1-1; D remains unclear. Germline lookup yields CDR1 MDHEN and CDR2 SYDVKM. Trimming removed 4 bases at V and 0 bases at J, with 9 bases between. There are 14 residues in the CDR3. The CDR3 reads CASSSGRMNTEAFF. The CDR3 nucleotides are TGTGCCAGCAGTTCGGGTCGGATGAACACTGAAGCTTTCTTT.

The rearrangement links TRBV7-9 to TRBJ1-5; TRBD1 matches at 7 bases. CDR1 and CDR2 (germline): SEHNR, FQNEAQ (reference sequence). The CDR3 extends over 16 amino acids. V trimming: 2 bases; J trimming: 4 bases; junction bases outside the gene matches: 8. The chain's CDR3 is CASSLWSTGWNQPQHF. In nucleotides, the CDR3 is TGTGCCAGCAGCTTATGGTCGACAGGGTGGAATCAGCCCCAGCATTTT.

The chain uses TRBV5-1 and TRBJ1-1; TRBD1 matches at 10 bases. The CDR3 loop spans 14 amino acids. The germline V gene has CDR1 SGHRS and CDR2 YFSETQ. The V segment lost 4 bases and the J segment 4 bases; nucleotides outside the gene matches: 4. CDR3 amino acids: CASSNRQGATEAFF. For the CDR3, the DNA is TGCGCCAGCAGCAATCGACAGGGGGCCACTGAAGCTTTCTTT.

The rearrangement uses TRBV7-6 and TRBJ2-5; 10 bases match TRBD1. V lost 5 bases to trimming and J lost 1 base; unmatched junction nucleotides: 16. This CDR3 is built from 19 residues. The germline V gene has CDR1 SGHVS and CDR2 FNYEAQ. In DNA, the CDR3 is TGTGCCAGCAGCCTGCGACAGGGGGCACTCGCTAGAGTCCAAGAGACCCAGTACTTC. It encodes CASSLRQGALARVQETQYF.

J is TRBJ2-1 and V is TRBV27; D is undetermined. CDR1 and CDR2 from the germline V gene are MNHEY and SMNVEV (reference sequence). The CDR3 loop spans 13 amino acids. Trimming took 3 bases from V and 7 from J, leaving 10 bases between them. This CDR3 is CASSFLSRNEQFF. The CDR3 DNA reads as TGTGCCAGCAGTTTCCTGTCTCGAAATGAGCAGTTCTTC.

The CDR3 DNA reads as TGTGCCACCAGCAGAGCGTCCGGCAATCAGCCCCAGCATTTT. It specifies CATSRASGNQPQHF. This chain uses TRBV15 with TRBJ1-5; D is unclear. The V and J ends lost 1 base and 2 bases respectively, with 6 bases between them. The CDR3 is 14 residues long. Per germline, CDR1 LNHNV and CDR2 YYDKDF (reference sequence).

The chain couples TRBV2 to TRBJ2-1; 13 positions match TRBD2. V dropped 3 bases and J dropped 5; count of bases not matched to a gene: 13. The CDR3 is 19 amino acids. The germline V gene encodes CDR1 SNHLY and CDR2 FYNNEI. The CDR3 DNA is TGTGCCAGCAGTGAGGAACTAGCGGGAGGGCTCCGGGGTGACAATGAGCAGTTCTTC. Residues: CASSEELAGGLRGDNEQFF.